This T cell receptor beta chain derives from a study of blood T cell repertoires in COVID-19. Whole-study context: Some COVID-19 samples were acute and others convalescent; all came from the United States, Italy and Spain.

Enrollees, roughly 18 to 90 years old, lived in 24 US areas. Original analysis: Estimation of nucleated cell counts was performed using reference gene primer amplification. The protocol was immunoSEQ multiplex PCR, while the TCRdb copy is restricted to in-frame clones and leaves out a portion. V, J and clone size were drawn from that table, and D and trimming were deduced from the DNA. Seen here are about 350,000 clones, roughly nine tenths observed once, and the top ten hold more than 1%. V was pared by 6 bases and J by 2 bases, with 7 bases of the junction left unmatched. The CDR3 consists of 15 residues. Germline V gene lookup returns CDR1 MNHEY and CDR2 SVGAGI.

The origin of this receptor is a young woman who had recovered from COVID-19. Input material: PBMCs or T cells enriched from blood (not recorded which). The chain recombines TRBV6-5 with TRBJ1-3, with TRBD1 matching over 7 bases. DNA for the CDR3: TGTGCCAGCAGGGCGCGGACAGGACCTGGAAACACCATATATTTT. This encodes CASRARTGPGNTIYF.